This section outlines one T cell receptor beta chain sequence together with its context. No antigen is known for it. TCRdb's copy holds only in-frame clones and misses some; the assay was immunoSEQ multiplex PCR. The sample has 200,000 or so clones; 75% to 95% are singletons. Separate from the roughly 700-subject first cohort, the roughly 120-subject validation cohort was the one that the donors belonged to. This entry comes from a study of cytomegalovirus exposure and HLA in healthy donors. Study-level background: It was reported in a later analysis that the approximately 120 validation repertoires used the same platform as the 550 to 850 first-cohort repertoires.

Study conclusions and caveats: CMV antigen specificity was confirmed in vitro for a few CMV-associated chains. The authors listed about 170 TCR beta chains as cytomegalovirus-associated.

With V trimmed by 1 base and J by 2 bases, 8 bases remained unmatched. The CDR3 covers 18 residues. The germline gives CDR1 MGHRA, CDR2 YSYEKL. This clonotype was obtained from a woman aged 18-30 years in good health and CMV-seronegative. The specimen sequenced was PBMCs. V and J are TRBV4-1 and TRBJ2-2, with 9 positions matching TRBD2. This chain's CDR3 is CASSQGLREGRNTGELFF. The CDR3 bases are TGCGCCAGCAGCCAAGGGTTGCGGGAGGGACGAAACACCGGGGAGCTGTTTTTT.